Presented here are 19 T cell receptor beta chains from one specimen sequenced in a study of identical twins. Using its own MiXCR run on the 5' RACE reads, TCRdb lists one record per CDR3 protein. The data show approximately 1.8 million distinct CDR3 sequences, roughly a third seen once. Input material: cord blood. The source of these receptors is a newborn girl in good health.

The chain recombines TRBV27 with TRBJ1-2; D remains ambiguous. CDR1 is MNHEY, CDR2 SMNVEV, per germline (reference sequence). The V end lost 1 base, the J end lost 2 bases, and 20 bases lay between the germline ends. The CDR3 extends over 18 amino acids. The CDR3 region has the DNA TGTGCCAGCAGTTTATTCGCCCCCCGGATAGACGGAAACTATGGCTACACCTTC. This gives the protein CASSLFAPRIDGNYGYTF.

About this clonotype: An end of the junction does not agree with germline; a read error may underlie this. The chain uses TRBV6-5 and TRBJ1-4; maybe TRBD1 (5 bases). Per germline, CDR1 MNHEY and CDR2 SVGAGI. The CDR3 is made up of 15 amino acids. CDR3 protein: CASSPETATNEKPFF. In DNA, the CDR3 is TGTGCCAGCAGTCCGGAGACAGCAACTAATGAAAAACCGTTTTTT.

This clonotype was seen only a few times. CDR3 sequence reads: CATSDNSGGAQEQFF. CDR3 nucleotides: TGTGCCACCAGTGACAATAGCGGGGGGGCGCAGGAGCAGTTCTTC. This chain links TRBV24-1 with TRBJ2-1; 11 bases are shared with TRBD2. This CDR3 comprises 15 residues. V lost 4 bases to trimming and J lost 10 bases; unmatched junction nucleotides: 8. The germline gives CDR1 KGHDR, CDR2 SFDVKD.

The rearrangement uses TRBV20-1 and TRBJ2-7, with a tentative D call TRBD2 (5 bases). The CDR3 spans 11 residues. CDR1 is DFQATT, CDR2 SNEGSKA, per germline (reference sequence). V lost 3 bases to trimming and J lost 5 bases, with 8 bases between them. The CDR3 here is CSASGVNEQYF. The CDR3 DNA sequence: TGCAGTGCTAGCGGGGTGAACGAGCAGTACTTC.

The V and J genes are TRBV9 and TRBJ2-7; 9 nucleotides line up with TRBD2. J was trimmed by 3 bases and V by 0 bases; bases with no gene match: 4. Germline V gene sequence: CDR1 SGDLS, CDR2 YYNGEE. The CDR3 runs to 15 residues. Here the CDR3 reads CASSVEGSGGYEQYF. The CDR3 bases are TGTGCCAGCAGCGTAGAGGGTAGCGGGGGCTACGAGCAGTACTTC.

Ten or more counts support this clonotype. A much more abundant neighbour one base away suggests this may be a read error. The genes are TRBV5-1 and TRBJ2-3; D ambiguous. The germline CDR1 and CDR2 sequences are SGHRS and YFSETQ. The length of the CDR3 is 12 residues. The CDR3, as DNA: TGTGCCAGCAGGCCTAGCACAGATACGCAGTATTTT. It encodes CASRPSTDTQYF.

The chain carries TRBV3-1 and TRBJ2-3; D is unresolved. Trimming removed 3 bases at V and 4 bases at J, with 14 bases between. This CDR3 has 15 amino acids. CDR1 and CDR2 from the germline V gene are LGHDT and YNNKEL (reference sequence). The CDR3 DNA sequence: TGTGCCAGCAGCCACCCCTCTCTCCGGGCAGATACGCAGTATTTT. Amino acids: CASSHPSLRADTQYF.

This clonotype was seen a few times. The genes are TRBV21-1 and TRBJ2-3; the table's D call TRBD1 went unverified against the DNA. TRBV21-1 is listed as a pseudogene. The CDR3 totals 17 residues. The CDR3 sequence: CASSKATTGGKADTQYF. CDR3 coding DNA: TGTGCCAGCAGCAAAGCCACGACAGGGGGCAAGGCAGATACGCAGTATTTT.

The chain's CDR3 is CSVGGEDRSTDTQYF. As DNA, the CDR3 is TGCAGCGTTGGGGGAGAGGACAGGAGCACAGATACGCAGTATTTT. This chain joins TRBV29-1 and TRBJ2-3; 7 bases agree with TRBD1. Trimming at V came to 4 bases and at J to 0 bases, leaving 7 bases not matched to a gene. This CDR3 has 15 residues. The germline V gene encodes CDR1 SQVTM and CDR2 ANQGSEA.

The chain has TRBV12-5 and TRBJ2-1; unclear D gene. The CDR3 length is 11 residues. Germline V gene lookup returns CDR1 LGHNT and CDR2 FRNRAP. V was pared by 3 bases and J by 9 bases, with 6 bases between. The CDR3 reads CASGFRAEQFF. CDR3 bases: TGTGCTAGTGGTTTCCGGGCTGAGCAGTTCTTC.

The rearrangement uses TRBV12-3 or TRBV12-4 and TRBJ2-4, with D perhaps given as TRBD1 or TRBD2 (6 bases each). The CDR3 is made up of 15 amino acids. Trimming removed 5 bases at V and 5 bases at J, with 16 bases between. CDR3 in DNA: TGTGCCAGCAGTGGATTGTGGGGGGCTCAAAACATTCAGTACTTC. It specifies CASSGLWGAQNIQYF.

The rearrangement joins TRBV20-1 to TRBJ2-3; either TRBD1 or TRBD2 may supply D (5 bases each). Germline V gene sequence: CDR1 DFQATT, CDR2 SNEGSKA (reference sequence). The V end was cut by 6 bases, the J end by 2 bases, with 15 bases between. The CDR3 length is 14 residues. CDR3 sequence (DNA): TGCAGTGCCCGAGAGTGGGGGTTCACAGATACGCAGTATTTT. It specifies CSAREWGFTDTQYF.

This clonotype came up a few times. The chain uses TRBV20-1 and TRBJ2-1; 9 bases agree with TRBD2. The CDR3 has 15 residues. From germline, CDR1 is DFQATT and CDR2 SNEGSKA (reference sequence). After removal of 1 base from V and 4 bases from J, the junction contained 5 bases not matched to a gene. CDR3 protein: CSARVLAGVYNEQFF. DNA for the CDR3: TGCAGTGCTAGAGTTTTAGCGGGAGTTTACAATGAGCAGTTCTTC.

In this sample, this clonotype turned up a few times. This chain links TRBV9 with TRBJ2-3; TRBD1 agrees at 8 bases. This CDR3 region has 15 residues. CDR1 and CDR2 (germline): SGDLS, YYNGEE. J lost 2 bases, V lost 0 bases, and 2 bases had no gene match. The CDR3 nucleotides read TGTGCCAGCAGCGTAGTGGGACAGGCCACAGATACGCAGTATTTT. It codes for CASSVVGQATDTQYF.

V is TRBV10-3 and J is TRBJ2-3, with D possibly being TRBD2 (6 bases). The germline V and J ends were trimmed by 11 bases and 1 base, with 19 bases remaining between them. This CDR3 comprises 15 residues. Per germline, CDR1 ENHRY and CDR2 SYGVKD. DNA of the CDR3: TGTGCCGCTTCACGGGAGAGGGTCGGCACAGATACGCAGTATTTT. Protein sequence: CAASRERVGTDTQYF.

This clonotype was picked up a small number of times. The chain has TRBV12-3 or TRBV12-4 and TRBJ2-1; no clear D. The CDR3 sequence is 16 residues long. V was cut by 6 bases and J by 12 bases, with 27 bases left in between. The DNA for the CDR3 is TGTGCCAGCAGCCCCAGCGCCCGGAGCCCTGGTTCTGGGCAGTTCTTC. This codes for CASSPSARSPGSGQFF.

The chain links TRBV12-3 or TRBV12-4 to TRBJ2-7; 12 positions match TRBD2. The last part of the DNA fits TRBJ2-5 better; the J call may be wrong. The CDR3 spans 14 residues. The CDR3 DNA sequence: TGTGCCAGCAGTTTACTAGCGGGAGGGGGGACCCAGTACTTC. This gives the protein CASSLLAGGGTQYF.

This clonotype came up a few times. The chain has TRBV5-6 and TRBJ1-2; 8 positions match TRBD1. Per the germline V gene, CDR1 is SGHDT and CDR2 is YYEEEE. With 1 base clipped from V and 8 bases from J, the junction kept 13 bases outside the gene matches. The CDR3 consists of 16 residues. The CDR3, as DNA: TGTGCCAGCAGCTTGTCACGATGGACAGGGAAGGACGGCTACACCTTC. Residues: CASSLSRWTGKDGYTF.

This clonotype was detected many times. V gene TRBV10-3 combines with J gene TRBJ2-5; D is uncertain. Germline assignment: CDR1 ENHRY and CDR2 SYGVKD. The CDR3 is made up of 11 amino acids. V was trimmed by 3 bases and J by 5 bases, leaving 4 bases between them. The CDR3, as DNA: TGTGCCATCAGTGACAGGGAGACCCAGTACTTC. Its protein is CAISDRETQYF.